The clone carrying this TCR beta chain was recorded at least ten times. This record comes from a study of CD8+CD57+ T cells in acquired aplastic anemia. TCR beta VDJ combinations and CDR3 sequences were profiled from genomic DNA. Each CDR3 protein is one row after TCRdb ran MiXCR on the reads. The sample yields 450,000 to 550,000 distinct CDR3 sequences, approximately 33% seen once. Patients who underwent sequencing had shown CD8+CD57+ cell expansion by flow cytometry. Sequenced input: sorted CD4+, CD8+, or CD8+CD57+ T cells (not recorded which) from PBMCs. The clonotype comes from a human donor with aplastic anemia.

The DNA of the CDR3 is TGTGCCAGCAGGGGACAGGGGGCGAACACCTACAATGAGCAGTTCTTC. It codes for CASRGQGANTYNEQFF. The chain is built from TRBV2 and TRBJ2-1, with 12 bases lining up with TRBD1. From germline, CDR1 is SNHLY and CDR2 FYNNEI. CDR3 size: 16 residues. V shed 6 bases and J 2 bases; nucleotides not matched to a gene: 5.